A single sample is the source of the 27 T cell receptor beta chains below, sequenced in a study of T cells in Graves' hyperthyroidism and ophthalmopathy. Researchers took RNA transcripts and amplified the TCR beta CDR3 regions from them. The TCR CDR3 first-round RT-PCR relied on the HTBI primer set. TCRdb called the multiplex PCR reads again in MiXCR, with one record for every CDR3 protein. This sample has 250,000 to 350,000 distinct CDR3 sequences; about 20% occur once, and the top ten carry over 55%. Sequencing input: blood. These TCRs come from a man aged 30 to 45 with Graves' ophthalmopathy.

This clonotype was counted a few times. V and J are TRBV19 and TRBJ2-7; D ambiguous. The CDR3 is 14 amino acids. V lost 5 bases and J 2 bases, leaving 13 bases between the germline ends. Germline CDR1 is LNHDA and CDR2 is SQIVND (reference sequence). DNA of the CDR3: TGTGCCAGTAGTTCTTTTACTCTTCCCTACGAGCAGTACTTC. Its protein is CASSSFTLPYEQYF.

This clonotype was counted ten times or more. The chain employs TRBV18 and TRBJ2-3, with D unresolved. Trimming took 3 bases from V and 0 from J, leaving 7 bases between them. Germline CDR1 KGHSH, CDR2 LQKENI. This CDR3 comprises 14 residues. Here the CDR3 reads CASSPQTSTDTQYF. The CDR3 nucleotides read TGTGCCAGCTCACCCCAGACGAGCACAGATACGCAGTATTTT. Based on the CDR3 plus reference TRBV18 and TRBJ2-3, the full variable domain is NAGVMQNPRHLVRRRGQEARLRCSPMKGHSHVYWYRQLPEEGLKFMVYLQKENIIDESGMPKERFSAEFPKEGPSILRIQQVVRGDSAAYFCASSPQTSTDTQYFGPGTRLTVL.

The chain couples TRBV19 to TRBJ1-1; 11 nucleotides agree with TRBD1. The CDR3 totals 14 residues. The trim removed 4 bases at V and 10 bases at J, leaving 8 bases unmatched. Germline V gene sequence: CDR1 LNHDA, CDR2 SQIVND (reference sequence). The CDR3 reads CASSKLDRGRIAFF. Here the CDR3 DNA reads TGTGCCAGTAGTAAGTTGGACAGGGGGCGGATAGCTTTCTTT.

This clonotype has a handful of counts. This chain joins TRBV6-1 and TRBJ1-5, with unresolved D. The length of the CDR3 is 14 residues. Trimming shortened V by 4 bases and J by 1 base, and 8 bases separated the two germline ends. Germline values: CDR1 MNHNS, CDR2 SASEGT. This CDR3 is CASSVGGSNQPQHF. The CDR3 DNA is TGTGCCAGCAGTGTTGGCGGGAGCAATCAGCCCCAGCATTTT.

V and J are TRBV20-1 and TRBJ1-5; no reliable D call. The CDR3 length is 13 residues. The germline CDR1 and CDR2 sequences are DFQATT and SNEGSKA (reference sequence). V shed 4 bases and J shed 0 bases, with 7 bases lying between them. The CDR3 DNA reads as TGCAGTGCTACCACTTATAGCAATCAGCCCCAGCATTTT. Its translation is CSATTYSNQPQHF.

This clonotype was seen at least ten times. Here the CDR3 reads CAWSRGSNQPQHF. CDR3 DNA: TGTGCCTGGAGCAGGGGTAGCAATCAGCCCCAGCATTTT. The chain carries TRBV30 and TRBJ1-5, with TRBD1 as a possible D gene (6 bases). Per germline, CDR1 GTSNPN and CDR2 SVGIG (reference sequence). CDR3 length: 13 residues. The ends were cut back, 3 bases at V and 0 bases at J, with 6 bases in the middle.

The rearrangement uses TRBV12-5 and TRBJ1-5, with 7 positions matching TRBD1. CDR3 size: 17 residues. With 1 base clipped from V and 5 bases from J, the junction kept 11 bases outside the gene matches. Germline-derived CDR1 and CDR2 are LGHNT and FRNRAP. The CDR3 sequence: CASGLDPGTEIDQPQHF. The CDR3, as DNA: TGTGCTAGTGGTTTGGATCCCGGGACAGAAATTGATCAGCCCCAGCATTTT.

This clonotype appeared many times. V usage is TRBV28 and J usage is TRBJ1-1; D is ambiguous. With 0 bases removed from V and 10 bases from J, the gap between germline ends came to 9 bases. Germline lookup yields CDR1 MDHEN and CDR2 SYDVKM. CDR3 length: 12 residues. Here the CDR3 reads CASSLWYGGAFF. The CDR3 DNA is TGTGCCAGCAGTTTATGGTACGGTGGAGCTTTCTTT.

The chain has TRBV19 and TRBJ1-5; 11 nucleotides align to TRBD1. With V trimmed by 7 bases and J by 3 bases, 5 bases remained unmatched. The CDR3 spans 15 residues. Germline-derived CDR1 and CDR2 are LNHDA and SQIVND (reference sequence). CDR3 in DNA: TGTGCCAGTACCCGGACAGGGGGCCTCAATCAGCCCCAGCATTTT. Amino acids: CASTRTGGLNQPQHF.

The CDR3 loop reads CASSDLLQPYNEQFF. CDR3 coding DNA: TGTGCCAGCAGTGACCTACTCCAGCCCTACAATGAGCAGTTCTTC. This rearrangement joins TRBV28 to TRBJ2-1, with no clear D. V was trimmed by 5 bases and J by 2 bases, leaving 13 bases between them. Germline V lookup: CDR1 MDHEN, CDR2 SYDVKM. The CDR3 extends over 15 amino acids. Complete variable domain (other parts from reference TRBV28 and TRBJ2-1): DVKVTQSSRYLVKRTGEKVFLECVQDMDHENMFWYRQDPGLGLRLIYFSYDVKMKEKGDIPEGYSVSREKKERFSLILESASTNQTSMYLCASSDLLQPYNEQFFGPGTRLTVL.

V is TRBV7-9 and J is TRBJ2-6; 9 bases are shared with TRBD2. The germline V gene encodes CDR1 SEHNR and CDR2 FQNEAQ (reference sequence). Trimming at V came to 5 bases and at J to 4 bases, leaving 12 bases not matched to a gene. The CDR3 length is 18 residues. CDR3 region: CASSRPIAGVSGANVLTF. The CDR3 DNA reads TGTGCCAGCAGCCGCCCAATAGCGGGAGTTTCCGGGGCCAACGTCCTGACTTTC.

This clonotype has only a few counts. This CDR3 is CASSYSQVYNEQFF. The CDR3 region has the DNA TGTGCCAGCAGTTACTCACAGGTCTACAATGAGCAGTTCTTC. The genes are TRBV6-6 and TRBJ2-1, with D possibly TRBD1 on 5 matching bases. The length of the CDR3 is 14 residues. Trimming removed 0 bases at V and 3 bases at J, with 6 bases between. Germline loops: CDR1 MNHNY, CDR2 SVGAGI (reference sequence).

This clonotype was recorded at least ten times. This rearrangement joins TRBV20-1 to TRBJ1-2; perhaps TRBD1 as D (6 bases). The germline V gene encodes CDR1 DFQATT and CDR2 SNEGSKA (reference sequence). Deletions cut 6 bases from V and 4 bases from J, with 12 bases between. CDR3 length: 12 amino acids. The DNA of the CDR3 is TGCAGTGCCGAGGACAGCCCCTATGGCTACACCTTC. Translation: CSAEDSPYGYTF.

The sample holds many counts of this clonotype. The CDR3, as DNA: TGTGCCAGCAGCTTAGGGGACCAGTACGAGCAGTACTTC. Its translation: CASSLGDQYEQYF. This chain joins TRBV7-9 and TRBJ2-7; D tentatively reads TRBD1 or TRBD2 (5 bases each). This CDR3 is built from 13 residues. In germline, CDR1 is SEHNR, CDR2 FQNEAQ (reference sequence). V was shortened by 1 base and J by 4 bases, with 8 bases between the two germline ends.

This clonotype was recorded at least ten times. The chain couples TRBV12-3 or TRBV12-4 to TRBJ1-2, with 8 bases matching TRBD1. This CDR3 region has 15 residues. V was pared by 0 bases and J by 4 bases, with 4 bases of the junction left unmatched. The CDR3 is CASSLADRAGYGYTF. CDR3 sequence (DNA): TGTGCCAGCAGTTTAGCGGACAGGGCGGGCTATGGCTACACCTTC.

The J gene is TRBJ1-6, the V gene TRBV5-6; D unresolved. V lost 5 bases to trimming and J lost 7 bases, with 7 bases between them. The CDR3 has 12 residues. Per the germline V gene, CDR1 is SGHDT and CDR2 is YYEEEE. CDR3 nucleotide sequence: TGTGCCAGCAGTGAGACAAATTCACCCCTCCACTTT. Encoded protein: CASSETNSPLHF.

The chain has TRBV5-1 and TRBJ2-1; 9 bases are a match to TRBD1. This CDR3 is 15 amino acids long. V shed 3 bases and J 4 bases; nucleotides not matched to a gene: 5. CDR1 and CDR2 from the germline V gene are SGHRS and YFSETQ. DNA of the CDR3: TGCGCCAGCAGCTCGGGACAGGGCCAATACAATGAGCAGTTCTTC. Translation gives CASSSGQGQYNEQFF.

Points on this clonotype: Germline is not matched at one junction end, which may reflect a read error. The CDR3 DNA is TGTGCCACCCGTGATTTCCGCCTGGGGAGCTACACCTTC. It codes for CATRDFRLGSYTF. The chain carries TRBV24-1 and TRBJ1-2; D is uncertain. Germline CDR1 KGHDR, CDR2 SFDVKD. This CDR3 contains 13 residues.

This clonotype was seen at least ten times. V is TRBV11-2 and J is TRBJ1-5, with D possibly being TRBD1 (5 bases). The CDR3 sequence is 14 residues long. Germline V CDR1 and CDR2: SGHAT, FQNNGV. V was shortened by 0 bases and J by 7 bases, with 10 bases between the two germline ends. CDR3 coding DNA: TGTGCCAGCAGCTTAGATGGGACTCGGCAGCCCCAGCATTTT. Protein product: CASSLDGTRQPQHF.

This clonotype appeared a few times. V usage is TRBV28 and J usage is TRBJ2-1; 9 bases align to TRBD2. CDR1 and CDR2 (germline): MDHEN, SYDVKM. CDR3 size: 16 residues. V shed 5 bases and J 9 bases; nucleotides not matched to a gene: 14. The CDR3 here is CASSRGREGRSGEQFF. The CDR3 nucleotides read TGTGCCAGCAGTCGGGGGCGGGAGGGCCGGAGCGGTGAGCAGTTCTTC.

This clonotype was counted a few times. The genes are TRBV12-3 or TRBV12-4 and TRBJ2-5; 9 bases are shared with TRBD1. Trimming took 7 bases from V and 4 from J; bases not matched to a gene: 13. The CDR3 consists of 16 residues. The chain's CDR3 is CASMKTGQGIRETQYF. The CDR3 bases are TGTGCCAGCATGAAAACGGGACAGGGAATACGAGAGACCCAGTACTTC.

This clonotype was recorded at least ten times. The chain recombines TRBV24-1 with TRBJ2-1; D perhaps matches TRBD1 (5 bases). Germline V gives CDR1 KGHDR, CDR2 SFDVKD. The CDR3 has 16 residues. The V and J ends lost 0 bases and 5 bases respectively, with 13 bases between them. The CDR3 DNA sequence: TGTGCCACCAGTGATTTGTCCCAGGGTGGTAACAATGAGCAGTTCTTC. It encodes CATSDLSQGGNNEQFF.

This clonotype occurred many times. The CDR3 loop reads CASSLETGDTQYF. The CDR3 nucleotides read TGTGCCAGCAGCTTAGAAACGGGAGATACGCAGTATTTT. The rearrangement links TRBV7-2 to TRBJ2-3; D not certain. This CDR3 region has 13 residues. V was clipped by 1 base and J by 5 bases, with 7 bases between them. Germline values: CDR1 SGHTA, CDR2 FQGNSA.

The CDR3 protein is CATSRDRGNTIYF. Here the CDR3 DNA reads TGTGCCACCAGCAGAGATCGGGGAAACACCATATATTTT. The V gene is TRBV15, the J gene TRBJ1-3; D is unclear. The CDR3 consists of 13 residues. The V gene's germline CDR1 is LNHNV and CDR2 YYDKDF (reference sequence). V was clipped by 0 bases and J by 4 bases, with 4 bases between them.

The chain couples TRBV7-8 to TRBJ1-4; D remains unclear. Germline V gene data show CDR1 as SGHVS and CDR2 as FQNEAQ. The CDR3 loop spans 14 amino acids. With 4 bases removed from V and 8 bases from J, the gap between germline ends came to 14 bases. The CDR3 bases are TGTGCCAGCAGCTCCCGGACGGTAGGAGAAAAACTGTTTTTT. Translation gives CASSSRTVGEKLFF.

The chain combines TRBV7-3 with TRBJ2-1; D perhaps matches TRBD2 (5 bases). This CDR3 region has 15 residues. The V and J ends lost 4 bases and 4 bases respectively, with 14 bases between them. Germline assignment: CDR1 SGHTA and CDR2 FQGTGA. This CDR3 is CASSSEGLAYNEQFF. The CDR3 region has the DNA TGTGCCAGCAGCTCCGAAGGTCTAGCTTACAATGAGCAGTTCTTC. Supplemented by reference TRBV7-3 and TRBJ2-1, the full variable domain reads GAGVSQTPSNKVTEKGKYVELRCDPISGHTALYWYRQSLGQGPEFLIYFQGTGAADDSGLPNDRFFAVRPEGSVSTLKIQRTERGDSAVYLCASSSEGLAYNEQFFGPGTRLTVL.

This clonotype was detected many times. V usage is TRBV2 and J usage is TRBJ2-7, with 8 bases fitting TRBD2. There are 16 residues in the CDR3. Losses at the gene ends were 1 base for V and 4 bases for J; bases not matched to a gene: 9. CDR1 is SNHLY, CDR2 FYNNEI, per germline. The CDR3 DNA reads TGTGCCAGCAGTGAAGGGGGGGATAGCGGGAAATACGAGCAGTACTTC. This gives the protein CASSEGGDSGKYEQYF.